Each of the 10 T cell receptor beta chains below was sequenced from the same sample in a study of T cell responses to AZD1222 COVID-19 vaccine. Here immunoSEQ multiplex PCR was the method, and the copy in TCRdb shows in-frame clones only, minus some. The table lists just under 150,000 clones, over 75% of them singletons. Sequences were derived from peripheral blood, sampled 28 days after the second dose of the MenACWY control vaccine. The receptors were gathered from an adult who received the MenACWY meningococcal vaccine as a control.

This clone was recorded only once. This chain joins TRBV19 and TRBJ1-3, with D tentatively TRBD1 (6 bases). The CDR3 consists of 15 residues. From germline, CDR1 is LNHDA and CDR2 SQIVND (reference sequence). V lost 7 bases and J lost 4, with 17 bases in between. The CDR3 bases are TGTGCCAGTACCCCCCGTAAGGACAGAGGAAACACCATATATTTT. Encoded protein: CASTPRKDRGNTIYF.

This clone has more than one count but fewer than ten. J is TRBJ1-2 and V is TRBV5-8; D is ambiguous. CDR3 length equals 14 residues. V lost 1 base to trimming and J lost 3 bases, with 10 bases between them. Per the germline V gene, CDR1 is SGHTS and CDR2 is YDEGEE. This CDR3 is CASSLNGVDYGYTF. DNA for the CDR3: TGTGCCAGCAGCTTGAACGGAGTGGACTATGGCTACACCTTC.

V usage is TRBV5-1 and J usage is TRBJ1-1; TRBD1 matches 7 bases. Unmatched junction bases numbered 3, after V lost 6 bases and J lost 1 base. Germline CDR1 reads SGHRS; CDR2 reads YFSETQ. This CDR3 is 13 amino acids long. This CDR3 is CASTGQENTEAFF. DNA for the CDR3: TGCGCCAGCACTGGACAGGAGAACACTGAAGCTTTCTTT.

The V gene is TRBV7-2, the J gene TRBJ1-2; D unclear. CDR1 is SGHTA, CDR2 FQGNSA, per germline. V lost 7 bases, J lost 4 bases, and 16 bases lay in between. The CDR3 sequence is 14 residues long. The CDR3 sequence: CASTDPGPGYGYTF. In DNA, the CDR3 is TGTGCCAGCACCGACCCTGGGCCGGGCTATGGCTACACCTTC.

The rearrangement links TRBV19 to TRBJ1-5; TRBD1 might be the D (5 bases). This CDR3 is built from 14 residues. Germline V gene data show CDR1 as LNHDA and CDR2 as SQIVND (reference sequence). Trimming shortened V by 3 bases and J by 5 bases, and 11 bases separated the two germline ends. CDR3 region: CASSIKRDDQPQHF. The DNA of the CDR3 is TGTGCCAGTAGTATTAAAAGGGACGATCAGCCCCAGCATTTT. Filled out from reference TRBV19 and TRBJ1-5, the complete variable domain reads DGGITQSPKYLFRKEGQNVTLSCEQNLNHDAMYWYRQDPGQGLRLIYYSQIVNDFQKGDIAEGYSVSREKKESFPLTVTSAQKNPTAFYLCASSIKRDDQPQHFGDGTRLSIL.

This clone is a singleton in its sample. The chain recombines TRBV6-6 with TRBJ1-5; 7 bases agree with TRBD1. Germline trimming cut 5 bases from V and 2 bases from J; bases unmatched to any gene: 6. CDR1 and CDR2 from the germline V gene are MNHNY and SVGAGI (reference sequence). There are 15 residues in the CDR3. The CDR3 bases are TGTGCCAGCAGTGCGACAGGGTGGGGCAATCAGCCCCAGCATTTT. Translation: CASSATGWGNQPQHF.

CDR3 nucleotide sequence: TGTGCCAGCAGCCTCGAGGGGACAGAGCGTGGCTACACCTTC. Translated, it gives CASSLEGTERGYTF. The chain carries TRBV3-1 (or the pseudogene TRBV3-2) and TRBJ1-2, with 7 bases lining up with TRBD1. CDR1 is LGHDT and CDR2 is YNNKEL in the germline V gene (reference sequence). The CDR3 spans 14 residues. The V gene end was trimmed by 4 bases and the J gene end by 7 bases; junction bases not matched to a gene: 9.

The rearrangement uses TRBV25-1 and TRBJ1-1; D is uncertain. Germline loops: CDR1 MGHDK, CDR2 SYGVNS. This CDR3 contains 11 residues. The V gene lost 3 bases and the J gene lost 4 bases, with 3 bases spanning the gap. CDR3 region: CASSEGTEAFF. CDR3 DNA sequence: TGTGCCAGCAGTGAGGGCACTGAAGCTTTCTTT.

The gene calls are TRBV30 and TRBJ1-6; D possibly corresponds to TRBD1 (5 bases). The V gene's germline CDR1 is GTSNPN and CDR2 SVGIG (reference sequence). Trimming removed 4 bases at V and 6 bases at J, with 10 bases between. The CDR3 spans 13 residues. CDR3 DNA: TGTGCCTGGAACCACAGGACTAATTCACCCCTCCACTTT. Its translation: CAWNHRTNSPLHF.

This sequence joins TRBV4-3 and TRBJ1-4, with a weak D call TRBD1 (6 bases). This CDR3 has 18 residues. CDR1 is LGHNA and CDR2 is YSLEER in the germline V gene. Trimming pared 1 base from V and 4 bases from J, leaving 19 bases between. CDR3 DNA sequence: TGCGCCAGCAGCCAAGTACAGGGAAGCCGGGGTAATAATGAAAAACTGTTTTTT. Encoded protein: CASSQVQGSRGNNEKLFF.